This T cell receptor (beta chain) was sequenced in a study of CD8+ T cells in alopecia areata. RNA was isolated and reverse transcribed to cDNA, the sequencing template. The table came from immunoSEQ multiplex PCR; TCRdb's copy has only in-frame clones and leaves some out. The table includes 95,000 to 110,000 clones, around 50% detected once. The CDR3 length is 14 residues. The V gene lost 4 bases and the J gene lost 8 bases, with 16 bases spanning the gap. CDR1 is SGHRS, CDR2 YFSETQ, per germline. Starting from PBMCs, sorting isolated CD4+ and CD8+ T cells. Study-wide results and limits: Lesional scalp exceeded normal scalp in clonality, especially in alopecia totalis/universalis.

Worth noting for this clone: The antigen remains undetermined.

Sequencing was carried out using CD4+ T cells sorted from blood. J is TRBJ2-4 and V is TRBV5-1; D perhaps matches TRBD2 (5 bases). The sequence came from a human donor in good health. This CDR3 is CASSERTGKDIQYF. The CDR3 region has the DNA TGCGCCAGCAGCGAACGGACGGGGAAGGACATTCAGTACTTC.